Shown below are 9 T cell receptor beta chains from a single sample sequenced in a study of breast tumors, draining lymph nodes, adjacent tissues. From the multiplex PCR reads, TCRdb called clonotypes with MiXCR, one entry per CDR3 protein. The profile shows 200,000 to 250,000 distinct CDR3 sequences, less than 40% of them singletons. The lymph nodes were axillary draining lymph nodes from breast cancer patients. Sequenced sample: axillary lymph node tissue. The receptors originated from a female donor with breast cancer. Some clones in this sample may be carry-over from other donors' samples.

This clonotype was observed at least ten times. The chain carries TRBV28 and TRBJ1-2, with D hard to call. Trimming removed 3 bases from V and 4 bases from J, with 9 bases in between. The CDR3 length is 13 residues. Germline CDR1 is MDHEN and CDR2 is SYDVKM. The CDR3 coding sequence is TGTGCCAGCAGTTTGTCCAGGTCCTATGGCTACACCTTC. It yields the protein CASSLSRSYGYTF.

CDR3 protein: CASSYSQETQYF. In DNA form, the CDR3 reads TGTGCCAGTAGTTACTCCCAAGAGACCCAGTACTTC. The V gene is TRBV19, the J gene TRBJ2-5; D gene ambiguous. This CDR3 comprises 12 residues. Trimming took off 5 bases at V and 1 base at J, with 5 bases between the two ends. From germline, CDR1 is LNHDA and CDR2 SQIVND (reference sequence).

The chain uses TRBV29-1 and TRBJ2-5; the D is unclear. Trimming shortened V by 8 bases and J by 2 bases, and 15 bases separated the two germline ends. This CDR3 has 13 residues. Per germline, CDR1 SQVTM and CDR2 ANQGSEA. CDR3 in DNA: TGCAGCTCTAGGCACAGAAAACAAGAGACCCAGTACTTC. Translated: CSSRHRKQETQYF. Full variable domain (remainder filled in from reference TRBV29-1 and TRBJ2-5): SAVISQKPSRDICQRGTSLTIQCQVDSQVTMMFWYRQQPGQSLTLIATANQGSEATYESGFVIDKFPISRPNLTFSTLTVSNMSPEDSSIYLCSSRHRKQETQYFGPGTRLLVL.

This clonotype appeared many times. The chain uses TRBV19 and TRBJ2-7; 8 nucleotides match TRBD2. From germline, CDR1 is LNHDA and CDR2 SQIVND (reference sequence). The length of the CDR3 is 13 residues. J gave up 2 bases and V 5 bases, and 2 bases lay outside the gene matches. The CDR3 is CASSREGPYEQYF. The CDR3 DNA reads as TGTGCCAGTAGTCGGGAGGGCCCCTACGAGCAGTACTTC.

V is TRBV5-1 and J is TRBJ2-7, with D possibly being TRBD2 (6 bases). The V gene's germline CDR1 is SGHRS and CDR2 YFSETQ. This CDR3 contains 14 residues. V was trimmed by 4 bases and J by 7 bases, leaving 18 bases between them. CDR3 sequence: CASSREVGSREQYF. CDR3 DNA sequence: TGCGCCAGCAGCAGGGAGGTCGGGAGTCGAGAGCAGTACTTC. The full variable domain, in which reference TRBV5-1 and TRBJ2-7 provide the parts outside the CDR3, is KAGVTQTPRYLIKTRGQQVTLSCSPISGHRSVSWYQQTPGQGLQFLFEYFSETQRNKGNFPGRFSGRQFSNSRSEMNVSTLELGDSALYLCASSREVGSREQYFGPGTRLTVT.

There are many counts of this clonotype. A much larger clone sits a single nucleotide away, making a read error possible. The genes are TRBV24-1 and TRBJ2-7, with TRBD2 matching over 7 bases. The CDR3 length is 14 residues. Germline loops: CDR1 KGHDR, CDR2 SFDVKD. The CDR3 loop is CATSDAGANYERYF. DNA for the CDR3: TGTGCCACCAGTGATGCGGGAGCAAACTACGAGCGGTACTTC.

This clonotype has ten or more counts. The J gene is TRBJ1-6, the V gene TRBV20-1; D ambiguous. Trimming took 0 bases from V and 5 from J, leaving 11 bases between them. The germline V gene encodes CDR1 DFQATT and CDR2 SNEGSKA (reference sequence). The CDR3 extends over 15 amino acids. The CDR3 DNA is TGCAGTGCTAGAGAGAGAACAGCAGATAATTCACCCCTCCACTTT. Translation: CSARERTADNSPLHF.

This clonotype was counted ten times or more. This chain links TRBV11-1 with TRBJ1-2; TRBD1 matches 7 bases. Germline CDR1 reads SGHAT; CDR2 reads FQDESV (reference sequence). V was clipped by 5 bases and J by 7 bases; unmatched bases: 13. The CDR3 runs 15 residues. The chain's CDR3 is CASSREQDRSGGYTF. The DNA for the CDR3 is TGTGCCAGCAGCCGAGAACAGGACAGGAGTGGTGGCTACACCTTC.

Ten or more counts support this clonotype. This sequence joins TRBV27 and TRBJ2-3; 8 nucleotides align to TRBD2. There are 13 residues in the CDR3. The ends lost 7 bases at V and 4 bases at J; junction bases unmatched: 4. CDR1 and CDR2 from the germline V gene are MNHEY and SMNVEV (reference sequence). Here the CDR3 reads CASTAGGPDTQYF. CDR3 nucleotide sequence: TGTGCCAGCACGGCGGGAGGTCCAGATACGCAGTATTTT.